This T cell receptor (beta chain) was obtained from a study of shared clonotypes between healthy human individuals. Study findings and constraints: Investigators collected only blood, and repertoires in tissues likely differ.

Between the trimmed V and J ends, which lost 4 bases and 6 bases, there was a span of 16 bases. From germline, CDR1 is KGHSH and CDR2 LQKENI. This CDR3 has 14 residues. As for this clone: Antigen: not known.

All donors qualified as healthy HIV-negative adults and had experienced no recent acute infections or vaccinations. Per the original methods: Junction-only sequences produced by ImmunoSEQ had no quality scores, so filtering differed. Clones were sequenced by immunoSEQ multiplex PCR, and TCRdb holds only the in-frame ones, with some missing. D and trimming come from the DNA, and the V and J calls and clone size come from that table. The sample shows over a million clones, around 95% of them seen only once. This sequence was found in a man aged 25 to 45 in good health. J is TRBJ2-7 and V is TRBV18; the D gene is possibly TRBD2 (6 bases). Material for sequencing was naive CD4+ T cells sorted from blood. Subset described: CD45RA+ positively selected. The CDR3 region has the DNA TGTGCCAGCTCACTATCGACGGGAGACCTCGAGCAGTACTTC. It yields the protein CASSLSTGDLEQYF.